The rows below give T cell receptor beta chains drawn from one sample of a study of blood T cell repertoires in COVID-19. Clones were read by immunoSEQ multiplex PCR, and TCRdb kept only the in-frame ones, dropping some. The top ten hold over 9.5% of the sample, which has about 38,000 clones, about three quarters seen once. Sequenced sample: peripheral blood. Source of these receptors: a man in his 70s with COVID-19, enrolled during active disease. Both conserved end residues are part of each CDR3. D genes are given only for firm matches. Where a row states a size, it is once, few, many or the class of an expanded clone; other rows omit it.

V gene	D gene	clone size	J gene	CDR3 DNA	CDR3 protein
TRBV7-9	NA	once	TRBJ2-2	TGTGCCAGCAGCTCGTCAGCGAACACCGGGGAGCTGTTTTTT	CASSSSANTGELFF
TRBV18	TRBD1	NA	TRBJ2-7	TGTGCCAGCTCAAGGACGACAGGGGGCTACCACGAGCAGTACTTC	CASSRTTGGYHEQYF
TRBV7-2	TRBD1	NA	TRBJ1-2	TGTGCCAGCAGCTCGGGACAGGGTGTCGGCTACACCTTC	CASSSGQGVGYTF
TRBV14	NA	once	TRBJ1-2	TGTGCCGGGGTTCTAGCGGGACACCCGAACTATGGCTACACCTTC	CAGVLAGHPNYGYTF
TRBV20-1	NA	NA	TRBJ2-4	TGCAGTGCTAGAATCAGAAACATTCAGTACTTC	CSARIRNIQYF
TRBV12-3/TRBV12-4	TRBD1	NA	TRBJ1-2	TGTGCCAGCACCGCAGGGGGCGGGGGCTACACCTTC	CASTAGGGGYTF
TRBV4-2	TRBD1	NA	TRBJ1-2	TGTGCCAGCAGCCCTGGACAGGGTTTCGACTATGGCTACACCTTC	CASSPGQGFDYGYTF
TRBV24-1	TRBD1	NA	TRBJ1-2	TGTGCCACCAGTGGACGACAGGGGAATGGCTACACCTTC	CATSGRQGNGYTF
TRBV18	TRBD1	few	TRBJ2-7	TGTGCCAGCTCCCTAAAACAGGGGATTTCCTACGAGCAGTACTTC	CASSLKQGISYEQYF
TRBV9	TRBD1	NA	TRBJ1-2	TGTGCCAGCAGCACGGGGACAGGGGATGGCTACACCTTC	CASSTGTGDGYTF
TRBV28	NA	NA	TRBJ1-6	TGTGCCAGCAGTCCCGACAGGCCGTATAATTCACCCCTCCACTTT	CASSPDRPYNSPLHF
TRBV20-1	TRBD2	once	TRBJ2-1	TGCAGTGCTAGTGCGGGAGGGGGGGGCAATGAGCAGTTCTTC	CSASAGGGGNEQFF
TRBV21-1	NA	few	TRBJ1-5	TGTGCCAGCAAGGGGGGACAGAGCAATCAGCCCCAGCATTTT	CASKGGQSNQPQHF
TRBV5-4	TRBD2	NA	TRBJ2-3	TGTGCCAGCAGCCCCCGGCCGGCTAGCGGGGTTGCTAGCACAGATACGCAGTATTTT	CASSPRPASGVASTDTQYF